This T cell receptor beta chain was documented in a study of OX40 agonist ivuxolimab in advanced cancers. Overall study results and limits: CD4+ and CD8+ blood T cells expanded clonally by week 6 at 0.1 to 3.0 mg/kg. No determination was made of the antigen specificity of the expanded peripheral T cells.

Baseline was the first blood sampling point, followed by cycle 4 day 1 and cycle 7 day 1. Trimming cost V 9 bases and J 5 bases; bases outside gene matches: 6. CDR1 and CDR2 (germline): ENHRY, SYGVKD. The CDR3 length is 12 residues. The assay was immunoSEQ multiplex PCR, and TCRdb's table has in-frame clones only and misses some. The sample contains 60,000 to 100,000 clones, 80% to 90% of which appear only once. Regarding this clone: Its antigen is undetermined.

Specimen: CD4+ or CD8+ T cells sorted from blood, collected in a trial of the OX40 agonist ivuxolimab. The rearrangement uses TRBV10-3 and TRBJ2-7; the match to TRBD1 covers 8 bases. This TCR was recovered from an adult with an advanced solid tumor such as melanoma, head and neck, liver or kidney cancer. As DNA, the CDR3 is TGTGCCATTGGACAGGGCTCTAACGAGCAGTACTTC. This codes for CAIGQGSNEQYF.